Given below is one T cell receptor (beta chain) in context. The antigen remains unidentified. The data were obtained in a study of cytomegalovirus exposure and HLA in healthy donors. Overall study findings and caveats: Cytomegalovirus-associated TCR beta chains were listed, numbering 150 to 200. In a later analysis, CMV-associated beta chains were mostly HLA-associated, it appeared. CMV serostatus was the sole immune exposure information available.

The PCR ran on 60 Vbeta and 13 Jbeta primers. TCRdb's table, derived via immunoSEQ multiplex PCR, lists solely in-frame clones and lacks some. The sample holds approximately 110,000 clones, over 75% seen once. The germline V and J ends were trimmed by 5 bases and 1 base, with 17 bases remaining between them. CDR1 is SGHRS and CDR2 is YFSETQ in the germline V gene. The CDR3 length is 16 residues. The TCR sequence derives from a human donor in good health. The rearrangement links TRBV5-1 to TRBJ2-3; D might be TRBD2 (6 bases). Sequenced input: PBMCs. The CDR3 reads CASRGGVSGGTDTQYF. CDR3 DNA sequence: TGCGCCAGCAGGGGCGGTGTTAGCGGAGGCACAGATACGCAGTATTTT.